The clone carrying this T cell receptor beta chain has just a few counts. RNA transcripts yielded amplified TCR beta CDR3 regions. The HTBI primer set served for first-round RT-PCR of the TCR CDR3. TCRdb redid the calling of the multiplex PCR reads with MiXCR, one entry per CDR3 protein. Of around 350,000 distinct CDR3 sequences in the sample, about 15% were seen once. This sample stems from a study of T cells in Graves' hyperthyroidism and ophthalmopathy. Ophthalmopathy cases scored 3 or more on the Clinical Activity Score and 4 or more on NOSPECS grade, with duration below 3 months. Together with thyroid ultrasound, orbital computed tomography, serum thyroxine and TRAb, clinical symptoms were used for diagnoses. CDR1 is SNHLY and CDR2 is FYNNEI in the germline V gene. The CDR3 spans 15 residues. Trimming left V 0 bases short and J 3 bases short, with 12 bases between.

This clonotype was obtained from a woman between 55 and 75 years old with Graves' ophthalmopathy. What was sequenced was blood. This rearrangement joins TRBV2 to TRBJ2-7; D call uncertain. Written as DNA, the CDR3 is TGTGCCAGCAGTGAAGCGCAACCAGCGCTCTACGAGCAGTACTTC. Amino acids: CASSEAQPALYEQYF.